What follows describes a single T cell receptor (beta chain). Seattle researchers signed up patients amid active infection and tracked them longitudinally. Authors' processing steps: By means of reference gene primer amplification, nucleated cell counts were estimated. Profiling relied on immunoSEQ multiplex PCR, and the TCRdb table lists in-frame clones only, not all of them. V, J and clone size were drawn from that table, and D and trimming were deduced from the DNA. The sample lists 130,000 to 150,000 clones; roughly 77% were seen once. The data are from a study of blood T cell repertoires in COVID-19. For the study at large: Material from acute and convalescent COVID-19 was sourced from the United States, Italy and Spain.

V lost 7 bases and J lost 4, with 14 bases in between. This CDR3 is built from 13 residues. The rearrangement links TRBV12-3 or TRBV12-4 to TRBJ2-7, with D perhaps TRBD2 (6 bases). The receptor comes from a woman aged 65 to 85 with COVID-19, enrolled during active disease. The specimen sequenced was peripheral blood. The chain's CDR3 is CASTGPGVYEQYF. In nucleotides, the CDR3 is TGTGCCAGCACCGGGCCGGGGGTTTACGAGCAGTACTTC.